These T cell receptor beta chains were read from a single sample in a study of T cell repertoires in cytomegalovirus infection. Their recognized antigens are unknown. TCRdb re-derived calls from the reads in MiXCR, one entry per CDR3 protein. The data contain approximately 310,000 distinct CDR3 sequences, around 25% of them seen just once; the ten biggest clones take up roughly 14%. The sequences come from cultured PBMCs, collected from culture after CMV antigen stimulation. All receptors derive from a human donor in good health (CMV status not recorded). Some clones in this sample may be carry-over from other donors' samples. CDR3s include the opening cysteine and the closing phenylalanine or tryptophan. The order of the fields is CDR3 length, V gene, J gene, CDR3 protein.

14	TRBV20-1	TRBJ1-1	CSARDSGSNTEAFF
13	TRBV20-1	TRBJ2-7	CSATQDRGYEQYF
17	TRBV4-1	TRBJ2-1	CASSTIGTSGRIYEQFF
14	TRBV5-1	TRBJ2-1	CASSLVAPYNEQFF
15	TRBV20-1	TRBJ1-6	CSARDKDRGYSPLHF
12	TRBV2	TRBJ2-1	CASSEGYNEQFF
15	TRBV7-9	TRBJ2-3	CASSGSGVGADTQYF
16	TRBV5-4	TRBJ1-1	CASSLEGPAARTEAFF
15	TRBV11-2	TRBJ1-1	CASSLGQGGYTEAFF
15	TRBV7-2	TRBJ1-1	CASSTKGGMNTEAFF
15	TRBV6-6	TRBJ1-4	CASSYLQGSGEKLFF
15	TRBV11-3	TRBJ2-3	CASSFELVGADTQYF
15	TRBV20-1	TRBJ1-5	CSARDGQNSNQPQHF
14	TRBV7-8	TRBJ2-2	CASSLNGVTGELFF
12	TRBV7-2	TRBJ1-1	CASSEMRIEAFF
13	TRBV27	TRBJ2-7	CASSVHRTYEQYF
15	TRBV7-3	TRBJ2-1	CASSAQGARGNEQFF
14	TRBV11-1	TRBJ2-7	CASSLVRDKREQYF
12	TRBV7-2	TRBJ2-5	CASSWRGETQYF
14	TRBV7-2	TRBJ1-2	CASSSSQGGGGYTF
17	TRBV10-3	TRBJ2-1	CAISDSTGTGIGNEQFF
16	TRBV7-6	TRBJ2-1	CASSPSSGRRVYEQFF
16	TRBV7-2	TRBJ1-6	CASSRVGSSYNSPLHF
15	TRBV7-2	TRBJ2-5	CASSFLPGGRETQYF
15	TRBV6-2/TRBV6-3	TRBJ2-6	CASSYHHSGANVLTF
16	TRBV9	TRBJ2-2	CASSVDGLANTGELFF
18	TRBV13	TRBJ2-3	CASSLLAGGPTLTDTQYF
17	TRBV7-2	TRBJ2-3	CASSSDRGLSVTDTQYF
15	TRBV6-5	TRBJ2-3	CASSRGSLTTDTQYF
22	TRBV10-3	TRBJ2-6	CAISESFGLAGPDNSGANVLTF
14	TRBV5-1	TRBJ1-2	CASSQNGGNYGYTF
12	TRBV25-1	TRBJ2-2	CASSVLTGELFF
16	TRBV6-1	TRBJ1-5	CASSELRTASNQPQHF
16	TRBV6-2/TRBV6-3	TRBJ2-7	CASSYSAGGLHYEQYF
17	TRBV6-2/TRBV6-3	TRBJ2-2	CASNSIRLAEDTGELFF
15	TRBV5-4	TRBJ2-5	CASSLGGRVQETQYF
15	TRBV2	TRBJ2-3	CASSETGPSTDTQYF
15	TRBV7-2	TRBJ2-2	CASSPGGPGTGELFF
15	TRBV20-1	TRBJ2-3	CSASFEGHGTDTQYF
16	TRBV4-2	TRBJ2-4	CASSQGGLAGRNIQYF
18	TRBV7-2	TRBJ2-1	CASSLFRGSGRGHNEQFF
15	TRBV2	TRBJ1-2	CASSPWEAANYGYTF
12	TRBV18	TRBJ1-2	CASSPNGDGYTF
13	TRBV7-3	TRBJ2-1	CASSFFAYNEQFF
14	TRBV7-3	TRBJ2-5	CASSLAGGKWTQYF
13	TRBV7-2	TRBJ1-5	CASNINQYQPQHF
15	TRBV30	TRBJ2-2	CAWTPNRGGPGELFF
11	TRBV20-1	TRBJ2-5	CSIPSGETQYF
16	TRBV7-2	TRBJ2-2	CASSLGAGGATGELFF
18	TRBV6-2/TRBV6-3	TRBJ2-3	CASSYPRRTGRSTDTQYF
16	TRBV7-6	TRBJ2-5	CASSSAVAGDRETQYF
17	TRBV19	TRBJ2-1	CASSIDKLAPGGNEQFF